This passage covers 16 T cell receptor beta chains from one sample sequenced in a study of CD4 and CD8 cells across lung adenocarcinoma regions. TCRdb redid the calling of the PCR reads with MiXCR, one entry per CDR3 protein. Of 5,500 to 6,500 distinct CDR3 sequences listed, approximately 51% are singletons. The material sequenced was CD8+ T cells from the margin of a lung tumor. The receptors originated from a male donor with lung adenocarcinoma. The CD4 and CD8 labels of this study may be unreliable.

The chain is built from TRBV27 and TRBJ2-1; 7 nucleotides match TRBD2. Germline-derived CDR1 and CDR2 are MNHEY and SMNVEV (reference sequence). CDR3 length: 15 amino acids. V was clipped by 6 bases and J by 4 bases; unmatched bases: 9. The CDR3 coding sequence is TGTGCCAGCAGATTAGAGGGAGGGCGTTACAATGAGCAGTTCTTC. It codes for CASRLEGGRYNEQFF.

This clonotype was counted only a few times. Being one base from a much bigger clone, this may be a read error. The chain has TRBV10-2 and TRBJ2-3, with 13 bases matching TRBD2. The tail of the sequence fits TRBJ2-1 better, so the J call may be wrong. Germline V gene data show CDR1 as WSHSY and CDR2 as SAAADI. The length of the CDR3 is 17 residues. This chain's CDR3 is CASSEPLRTSGRSEQFF. CDR3 nucleotide sequence: TGCGCCAGCAGTGAGCCTTTACGGACTAGCGGGAGAAGCGAGCAGTTCTTC.

Concerning this clonotype itself: At one end, the junction sequence differs from germline, possibly due to a read error. V gene TRBV27 combines with J gene TRBJ2-1; the match to TRBD1 covers 9 bases. CDR1 MNHEY and CDR2 SMNVEV come from the germline V gene (reference sequence). The length of the CDR3 is 13 residues. Here the CDR3 DNA reads TGTGCCAGCAGTTTAACAGGGGGCTACGAGCAGCTCTTC. Translated: CASSLTGGYEQLF.

The chain recombines TRBV27 with TRBJ2-1, with 8 bases lining up with TRBD2. Germline V lookup: CDR1 MNHEY, CDR2 SMNVEV (reference sequence). V was pared by 0 bases and J by 7 bases, with 11 bases of the junction left unmatched. This CDR3 spans 17 amino acids. CDR3 nucleotide sequence: TGTGCCAGCAGTTTATCAGCGGGAGAGGCGTTTATTAATGAGCAGTTCTTC. Its protein is CASSLSAGEAFINEQFF.

V usage is TRBV6-1 and J usage is TRBJ2-1; weak D call: TRBD1 (6 bases). The CDR3 spans 14 residues. Deletions cut 6 bases from V and 2 bases from J, with 11 bases between. The germline CDR1 and CDR2 sequences are MNHNS and SASEGT. CDR3 residues: CASSPGVPYNEQFF. CDR3 coding DNA: TGTGCCAGCAGCCCAGGGGTACCCTACAATGAGCAGTTCTTC.

This clonotype was counted at least ten times. The gene calls are TRBV11-2 and TRBJ2-5, with D perhaps TRBD1 (5 bases). Germline CDR1 SGHAT, CDR2 FQNNGV. Trimming cost V 0 bases and J 7 bases, with 18 bases left between them. The CDR3 has 16 amino acids. The CDR3 loop is CASSLEEVGLGGTQYF. The CDR3 DNA is TGTGCCAGCAGCTTAGAAGAGGTGGGGCTTGGTGGGACCCAGTACTTC.

In the case of this clonotype: Germline is not matched at one junction end, which may reflect a read error. The chain is built from TRBV6-1 and TRBJ2-3; 9 nucleotides align to TRBD1. The germline CDR1 and CDR2 sequences are MNHNS and SASEGT. This CDR3 spans 14 amino acids. In DNA form, the CDR3 reads TGTGCCAGCCGCGGGGGACAGGGCGAAGATACCCAGTATTTC. This translates into CASRGGQGEDTQYF.

V usage is TRBV7-9 and J usage is TRBJ2-1; TRBD2 aligns across 10 bases. Germline V CDR1 and CDR2: SEHNR, FQNEAQ (reference sequence). CDR3 length: 16 amino acids. The junction had 6 bases not matched to a gene; V was cut back by 5 bases and J by 2 bases. As DNA, the CDR3 is TGTGCCAGCAGCCTTACTAGCGGGGCAACCTACAATGAGCAGTTCTTC. This codes for CASSLTSGATYNEQFF.

This clonotype has just a few counts. A much larger clone sits a single nucleotide away, making a read error possible. The chain joins TRBV7-2 to TRBJ2-1; weak D call: TRBD2 (6 bases). The CDR3 is 14 amino acids. Trimming stripped 6 bases from V and 13 bases from J, with 22 bases between. CDR1 is SGHTA, CDR2 FQGNSA, per germline. This CDR3 reads CASREGYLQETQFF. CDR3 sequence (DNA): TGTGCCAGCAGGGAGGGGTACCTTCAAGAGACCCAGTTCTTC.

The chain links TRBV30 to TRBJ2-3, with a tentative D call TRBD2 (7 bases). This CDR3 has 15 residues. Germline V CDR1 and CDR2: GTSNPN, SVGIG (reference sequence). V was trimmed by 0 bases and J by 5 bases, leaving 15 bases between them. The CDR3 region is CAWSVGGGRGDTQYF. CDR3 nucleotides: TGTGCCTGGAGTGTAGGAGGGGGGAGGGGAGATACGCAGTATTTT.

This clonotype was detected only a few times. The chain joins TRBV4-1 to TRBJ2-5; TRBD1 is a possible D gene (6 bases). TRBJ2-7 explains the end of the DNA better; the J call may be wrong. Germline CDR1 and CDR2: MGHRA and YSYEKL. The CDR3 runs to 14 residues. As DNA, the CDR3 is TGCGCCAGCAGCCAAGTACAGGGATCCTACGAGCAGTACTTC. It encodes CASSQVQGSYEQYF.

The chain combines TRBV10-3 with TRBJ2-1; no clear D. CDR3 length equals 14 residues. The V end lost 7 bases, the J end lost 2 bases, and 12 bases lay between the germline ends. Germline values: CDR1 ENHRY, CDR2 SYGVKD. This CDR3 is CAINDMAPYNEQFF. The CDR3 nucleotides read TGTGCCATCAATGACATGGCGCCCTACAATGAGCAGTTCTTC.

V and J are TRBV10-1 and TRBJ2-3; 7 nucleotides agree with TRBD1. The germline V gene encodes CDR1 WNHNN and CDR2 SYGVQD (reference sequence). CDR3 size: 15 residues. The V and J ends lost 2 bases and 12 bases, in that order; junction bases with no gene match: 14. This chain's CDR3 is CASSEPALGTETQYF. CDR3 coding DNA: TGCGCCAGCAGTGAGCCCGCACTGGGGACAGAGACCCAGTATTTT.

This clonotype has at least ten counts. The chain couples TRBV10-3 to TRBJ2-5; D might be TRBD1 (5 bases). CDR1 ENHRY and CDR2 SYGVKD come from the germline V gene. V was pared by 10 bases and J by 2 bases, with 11 bases between. This CDR3 spans 12 amino acids. The CDR3 protein is CATARQQETQYF. The CDR3 DNA sequence: TGTGCCACCGCAAGACAGCAAGAGACCCAGTACTTC.

The chain has TRBV5-3 and TRBJ1-1; 11 positions match TRBD1. TRBV5-3 is designated an ORF whose function remains uncertain. The CDR3 spans 15 residues. The junction had 3 bases not matched to a gene; V was cut back by 4 bases and J by 1 base. The CDR3 loop is CARSKDRGQNTEAFF. The CDR3 DNA sequence: TGTGCCAGAAGCAAGGACAGGGGGCAGAACACTGAAGCTTTCTTT.

This clonotype has a count of ten or more. The chain couples TRBV6-2 or TRBV6-3 to TRBJ2-5; tentatively, D is TRBD1 (5 bases). V was cut by 7 bases and J by 5 bases, with 8 bases left in between. This CDR3 spans 11 amino acids. CDR1 and CDR2 (germline): MNHEY, SVGEGT. In DNA, the CDR3 is TGTGCCAGCATCTACAGGGAGACCCAGTACTTC. This gives the protein CASIYRETQYF.